This entry is about one T cell receptor (beta chain). As for treatment: around 19 received Ad26.COV2.S at low or high dose, single or two shots; roughly five received placebo; per-sample allocation not given. Repertoires come from day 63 after the first vaccine or placebo injection. Assay used: immunoSEQ multiplex PCR; TCRdb lists only in-frame clones, some missing. The sample consists of more than 400,000 clones, 80% to 95% of them appearing once. The sample originates from a study of Ad26.COV2.S vaccination and SARS-CoV-2 variants. The sample was peripheral blood, taken in a trial of Ad26.COV2.S vaccine versus placebo. The sequence came from a person aged 18 to 59 who received the Ad26.COV2.S COVID-19 vaccine or a placebo.

The CDR3 DNA reads TGTGCCAGCAGAGACGGGACTCCCAGCACAGATACGCAGTATTTT. It yields the protein CASRDGTPSTDTQYF. This chain uses TRBV2 with TRBJ2-3; perhaps TRBD2 as D (6 bases). The germline V gene has CDR1 SNHLY and CDR2 FYNNEI. Trimming stripped 6 bases from V and 0 bases from J, with 13 bases between. The length of the CDR3 is 15 residues.